The TCR beta chain under discussion was sequenced for a study of blood T cells in healthy people across ages. Primed by a sample-barcoded 5' primer and a J-beta primer mix, a second PCR proceeded for roughly 6 to 12 cycles. One entry per CDR3 protein, called by TCRdb with MiXCR from the 5' RACE reads. The repertoire includes 550,000 to 800,000 distinct CDR3 sequences, under 25% of them detected once, and more than 3% sits in the top ten. With V trimmed by 8 bases and J by 3 bases, 6 bases remained unmatched. The CDR3 consists of 16 residues. CDR1 is KGHDR and CDR2 is SFDVKD in the germline V gene. Input material: blood. The genes are TRBV24-1 and TRBJ2-2; TRBD2 matches at 12 bases. This sequence was found in a man between 65 and 85 years old in good health. CDR3 nucleotide sequence: TGTGCCACCACTAGCGGGAGGGCCGGATACACCGGGGAGCTGTTTTTT. Amino acid sequence: CATTSGRAGYTGELFF.